Below are 32 T cell receptor beta chains sequenced from a single sample in a study of early T cells in non-severe SARS-CoV-2 infection (TCRdb year 2021). Libraries were constructed by 5' RACE. Sequencing was performed on a NextSeq 500. Through fastp at Q25 and MiXCR, TCRdb rebuilt clones from the public reads, retaining in-frame beta chains. One record per CDR3 amino acid sequence lists the most common genes and DNA. The sample table contains about 72,000 distinct CDR3 sequences; only one count was recorded for roughly 9.1% of them. The ten most abundant clones make up 6% to 8% of the sample. This sample comprised whole blood, obtained at baseline. The receptors were sampled from an adult who was a healthcare worker with PCR-confirmed SARS-CoV-2 infection or an uninfected control (not recorded which).

The table lists this clonotype with many counts. The chain uses TRBV29-1 and TRBJ2-3; the D gene could be TRBD1 or TRBD2 (5 bases each). The germline gives CDR1 SQVTM, CDR2 ANQGSEA. This CDR3 spans 15 amino acids. V was clipped by 3 bases and J by 4 bases, with 17 bases between them. CDR3 DNA sequence: TGCAGCGTTGAGGGGGACCCCCGGACCCCAGATACGCAGTATTTT. It encodes CSVEGDPRTPDTQYF.

This clonotype was counted many times. The chain carries TRBV3-1 and TRBJ1-1, with no clear D. The germline V gene encodes CDR1 LGHDT and CDR2 YNNKEL (reference sequence). The ends were cut back, 4 bases at V and 9 bases at J, with 21 bases in the middle. The CDR3 runs to 15 residues. The CDR3 region is CASSPSGSFPHKAFF. CDR3 DNA: TGTGCCAGCAGCCCCTCGGGGAGTTTTCCGCATAAAGCTTTCTTT.

The table lists this clonotype with a few counts. The V and J genes are TRBV5-1 and TRBJ2-1; 8 bases agree with TRBD2. V dropped 2 bases and J dropped 4; count of bases not matched to a gene: 5. CDR3 size: 15 residues. Germline V lookup: CDR1 SGHRS, CDR2 YFSETQ. The CDR3 is CASSFAGTSYNEQFF. Written as DNA, the CDR3 is TGCGCCAGCAGCTTCGCCGGGACTAGTTACAATGAGCAGTTCTTC.

The V and J genes are TRBV9 and TRBJ2-7, with unresolved D. The CDR3 runs to 15 residues. V was trimmed by 0 bases and J by 2 bases, leaving 12 bases between them. Germline CDR1 SGDLS, CDR2 YYNGEE. The CDR3 sequence: CASSVGPDRTYEQYF. CDR3 DNA: TGTGCCAGCAGCGTAGGCCCAGATCGGACCTACGAGCAGTACTTC.

This clonotype was observed once. V and J are TRBV7-9 and TRBJ1-3; D is undetermined. There are 16 residues in the CDR3. The germline V and J ends were trimmed by 1 base and 0 bases, with 10 bases remaining between them. Germline V gene lookup returns CDR1 SEHNR and CDR2 FQNEAQ (reference sequence). CDR3 nucleotides: TGTGCCAGCAGCTTAGAACTTTTGAGCTCTGGAAACACCATATATTTT. It translates to CASSLELLSSGNTIYF.

This clonotype was counted only a few times. The chain recombines TRBV7-3 with TRBJ2-3, with D possibly matching TRBD2 (5 bases). V lost 1 base and J 2 bases, leaving 13 bases between the germline ends. The germline CDR1 and CDR2 sequences are SGHTA and FQGTGA. The CDR3 totals 16 residues. The CDR3: CASSLSGGVDTDTQYF. The CDR3 DNA is TGTGCCAGCAGCTTAAGCGGAGGTGTGGACACAGATACGCAGTATTTT.

The genes are TRBV6-1 and TRBJ1-1; a possible D gene is TRBD1 (6 bases). The V and J ends lost 4 bases and 4 bases respectively, with 13 bases between them. There are 14 residues in the CDR3. CDR1 and CDR2 from the germline V gene are MNHNS and SASEGT. In DNA, the CDR3 is TGTGCCAGCAGTGGACAAGTAGGGGGCACTGAAGCTTTCTTT. Protein product: CASSGQVGGTEAFF.

This clonotype was counted many times. The chain links TRBV19 to TRBJ2-1, with D possibly matching TRBD2 (5 bases). Germline V gene lookup returns CDR1 LNHDA and CDR2 SQIVND (reference sequence). The ends were cut back, 4 bases at V and 4 bases at J, with 8 bases in the middle. CDR3 length: 13 residues. The CDR3 is CASSSGPYNEQFF. The CDR3, as DNA: TGTGCCAGTAGTAGCGGGCCTTACAATGAGCAGTTCTTC.

This clonotype was found a few times. The V and J genes are TRBV20-1 and TRBJ1-1; D possibly corresponds to TRBD1 (5 bases). The CDR3 loop spans 14 amino acids. The germline V gene encodes CDR1 DFQATT and CDR2 SNEGSKA (reference sequence). Trimming took 0 bases from V and 3 from J, leaving 11 bases between them. The DNA of the CDR3 is TGCAGTGCTAGAGATGCGGGGCGCGACACTGAAGCTTTCTTT. It encodes CSARDAGRDTEAFF.

There are a few counts of this clonotype. This chain uses TRBV14 with TRBJ2-3, with D possibly matching TRBD2 (5 bases). V was pared by 1 base and J by 4 bases, with 12 bases between. The CDR3 has 15 residues. In germline, CDR1 is SGHDN, CDR2 FVKESK. The CDR3 region has the DNA TGTGCCAGCAGCCAAGGAACTAGTCCAGCAGATACGCAGTATTTT. It specifies CASSQGTSPADTQYF.

This clonotype was picked up many times. V is TRBV7-3 and J is TRBJ2-1; 8 bases map to TRBD2. This CDR3 has 18 residues. Germline CDR1 reads SGHTA; CDR2 reads FQGTGA. V shed 0 bases and J 0 bases; nucleotides not matched to a gene: 7. The CDR3 DNA reads TGTGCCAGCAGCTTAACTAGCGGGGCGCCTAGCTCCTACAATGAGCAGTTCTTC. Encoded protein: CASSLTSGAPSSYNEQFF.

The chain uses TRBV7-3 and TRBJ1-1, with no clear D. This CDR3 has 14 amino acids. The germline V gene encodes CDR1 SGHTA and CDR2 FQGTGA. Trimming shortened V by 5 bases and J by 4 bases, and 14 bases separated the two germline ends. The CDR3 nucleotides read TGTGCCAGCAGCCACATGGGCGGTGGCACTGAAGCTTTCTTT. It translates to CASSHMGGGTEAFF.

This clonotype was counted ten times or more. The rearrangement uses TRBV6-1 and TRBJ1-5, with 8 bases that match TRBD1. Germline CDR1 MNHNS, CDR2 SASEGT. The CDR3 runs 14 residues. J was trimmed by 11 bases and V by 5 bases; bases with no gene match: 11. The CDR3 region has the DNA TGTGCCAGCAGTCCAGACAGGGGCGGTACGGCCCAGCATTTT. Protein sequence: CASSPDRGGTAQHF.

The chain combines TRBV5-1 with TRBJ1-4; TRBD1 might be the D (5 bases). Trimming removed 3 bases from V and 8 bases from J, with 14 bases in between. Germline CDR1 and CDR2: SGHRS and YFSETQ. This CDR3 comprises 14 residues. The CDR3 DNA sequence: TGCGCCAGCAGCTCGTCCCTGGAGGGGGAAAAACTGTTTTTT. Protein sequence: CASSSSLEGEKLFF.

The chain has TRBV5-1 and TRBJ2-2; the match to TRBD1 covers 7 bases. CDR1 and CDR2 from the germline V gene are SGHRS and YFSETQ. The CDR3 length is 15 residues. V shed 5 bases and J 1 base; nucleotides not matched to a gene: 5. In nucleotides, the CDR3 is TGCGCCAGCAGTGGGGGACAGCTGAACACCGGGGAGCTGTTTTTT. This codes for CASSGGQLNTGELFF.

Ten or more counts support this clonotype. The chain carries TRBV11-2 and TRBJ2-3; 10 bases align to TRBD2. The CDR3 loop spans 19 amino acids. Germline V CDR1 and CDR2: SGHAT, FQNNGV. V lost 5 bases, J lost 1 base, and 15 bases stayed unmatched. The CDR3 region has the DNA TGTGCCAGCAGCCCCGGGCCCAGCGGGGGGGCCCAAGGCACAGATACGCAGTATTTT. It translates to CASSPGPSGGAQGTDTQYF.

This clonotype was seen more than once but under ten times. The DNA of the CDR3 is TGTGCCAGCAGAGGACAGGGGAGGAATCAGCCCCAGCATTTT. Translating gives CASRGQGRNQPQHF. The V call is TRBV27, the J call TRBJ1-5; 9 positions agree with TRBD1. The V segment lost 6 bases and the J segment 4 bases; nucleotides outside the gene matches: 4. The length of the CDR3 is 14 residues. Germline CDR1 and CDR2: MNHEY and SMNVEV (reference sequence).

The chain uses TRBV7-2 and TRBJ2-7; 8 bases fit TRBD2. This CDR3 is built from 14 residues. V trimming: 5 bases; J trimming: 5 bases; junction bases outside the gene matches: 8. Germline assignment: CDR1 SGHTA and CDR2 FQGNSA. The CDR3 spells CASSLGLAQNEQYF. In DNA, the CDR3 is TGTGCCAGCAGCCTTGGACTAGCTCAAAACGAGCAGTACTTC. Full variable domain (missing parts from reference TRBV7-2 and TRBJ2-7): GAGVSQSPSNKVTEKGKDVELRCDPISGHTALYWYRQSLGQGLEFLIYFQGNSAPDKSGLPSDRFSAERTGGSVSTLTIQRTQQEDSAVYLCASSLGLAQNEQYFGPGTRLTVT.

This clonotype showed up just a few times. The rearrangement links TRBV12-5 to TRBJ1-1, with D perhaps TRBD1 (5 bases). Trimming shortened V by 1 base and J by 10 bases, and 13 bases separated the two germline ends. Germline V lookup: CDR1 LGHNT, CDR2 FRNRAP. The CDR3 is 13 amino acids. CDR3 coding DNA: TGTGCTAGTGGTTTGGGGCAGGGACCGTTAGCTTTCTTT. Amino acids: CASGLGQGPLAFF. The variable domain in full, with the rest retrieved from reference TRBV12-5 and TRBJ1-1, is DARVTQTPRHKVTEMGQEVTMRCQPILGHNTVFWYRQTMMQGLELLAYFRNRAPLDDSGMPKDRFSAEMPDATLATLKIQPSEPRDSAVYFCASGLGQGPLAFFGQGTRLTVV.

This clonotype was observed at least ten times. V is TRBV20-1 and J is TRBJ2-1; 13 bases are shared with TRBD2. CDR3 length: 16 amino acids. CDR1 and CDR2 from the germline V gene are DFQATT and SNEGSKA (reference sequence). V dropped 3 bases and J dropped 4; count of bases not matched to a gene: 6. The CDR3: CSASDSLAGGYNEQFF. CDR3 sequence (DNA): TGCAGTGCTAGTGACTCACTAGCGGGGGGGTACAATGAGCAGTTCTTC.

This clonotype appeared many times. V is TRBV4-3 and J is TRBJ2-5; 7 bases agree with TRBD1. Germline CDR1 and CDR2: LGHNA and YSLEER. This CDR3 is 15 amino acids long. The V segment lost 3 bases and the J segment 0 bases; nucleotides outside the gene matches: 4. The CDR3 reads CASSHTTGDQETQYF. CDR3 nucleotides: TGCGCCAGCAGCCATACTACAGGGGACCAAGAGACCCAGTACTTC.

This clonotype was picked up a small number of times. The chain recombines TRBV5-5 with TRBJ1-1; unclear D gene. Germline CDR1 SGHKS, CDR2 YYEKEE (reference sequence). Trimming took off 2 bases at V and 4 bases at J, with 12 bases between the two ends. This CDR3 region has 14 residues. The chain's CDR3 is CASSFGKGRTEAFF. CDR3 nucleotide sequence: TGTGCCAGCAGCTTTGGCAAGGGTCGCACTGAAGCTTTCTTT.

This clonotype was found a few times. This chain connects TRBV6-6 to TRBJ1-5; 9 bases match TRBD1. Germline CDR1 is MNHNY and CDR2 is SVGAGI (reference sequence). The V and J ends lost 10 bases and 6 bases, in that order; junction bases with no gene match: 10. This CDR3 contains 14 residues. The CDR3 nucleotides read TGTGCCATCGCTACGGGGACAGGGACTCAGCCCCAGCATTTT. Encoded protein: CAIATGTGTQPQHF.

This clonotype was seen only a few times. The V and J genes are TRBV6-1 and TRBJ2-3; 8 nucleotides line up with TRBD2. Germline-derived CDR1 and CDR2 are MNHNS and SASEGT. With V trimmed by 6 bases and J by 1 base, 6 bases remained unmatched. This CDR3 is 15 amino acids long. The CDR3 nucleotides are TGTGCCAGCAGCTGGGATAGCGGGGGCACAGATACGCAGTATTTT. Translated: CASSWDSGGTDTQYF.

This clonotype occurred many times. CDR3 region: CASSQGGRQPQHF. As DNA, the CDR3 is TGTGCCAGCAGCCAAGGGGGGCGTCAGCCCCAGCATTTT. This chain connects TRBV4-2 to TRBJ1-5, with a possible D match to TRBD1 (6 bases). The CDR3 runs 13 residues. Germline-derived CDR1 and CDR2 are LGHNA and YNFKEQ. V was trimmed by 1 base and J by 6 bases, leaving 7 bases between them.

This clonotype has at least ten counts. The V call is TRBV9, the J call TRBJ2-3; 9 nucleotides agree with TRBD2. V trimming: 0 bases; J trimming: 2 bases; junction bases outside the gene matches: 4. From germline, CDR1 is SGDLS and CDR2 YYNGEE. The length of the CDR3 is 16 residues. CDR3 protein: CASSVAGGGVTDTQYF. In nucleotides, the CDR3 is TGTGCCAGCAGCGTAGCTGGCGGGGGGGTCACAGATACGCAGTATTTT.

This clonotype was seen only a few times. The CDR3 loop reads CASSLQVMNTEAFF. The CDR3 DNA sequence: TGCGCCAGCAGCCTACAGGTGATGAACACTGAAGCTTTCTTT. The rearrangement joins TRBV4-1 to TRBJ1-1; tentatively, D is TRBD1 (5 bases). Trimming took off 4 bases at V and 0 bases at J, with 9 bases between the two ends. The CDR3 covers 14 residues. The germline gives CDR1 MGHRA, CDR2 YSYEKL.

This clonotype was seen at least ten times. V and J are TRBV6-5 and TRBJ2-5; the D call may be TRBD1 or TRBD2 (7 bases each). This CDR3 has 14 residues. The germline V gene has CDR1 MNHEY and CDR2 SVGAGI. Trimming left V 1 base short and J 5 bases short, with 11 bases between. The CDR3 coding sequence is TGTGCCAGCAGTTACTACAGGGGAGGGGAGACCCAGTACTTC. Translated: CASSYYRGGETQYF.

A remark on this clonotype: It is likely a read error, because the conserved phenylalanine at the end of the CDR3 is missing. V gene TRBV4-3 combines with J gene TRBJ2-7; D ambiguous. Germline loops: CDR1 LGHNA, CDR2 YSLEER. V was clipped by 0 bases and J by 2 bases, with 8 bases between them. This CDR3 has 14 residues. The CDR3 is CASSQDGNTYEQYL. The CDR3 DNA is TGCGCCAGCAGCCAAGACGGCAACACCTACGAGCAGTACCTC.

This clonotype has more than one count but fewer than ten. The chain combines TRBV9 with TRBJ1-2; 9 positions agree with TRBD1. The junction had 5 bases not matched to a gene; V was cut back by 3 bases and J by 8 bases. This CDR3 contains 13 residues. Germline lookup yields CDR1 SGDLS and CDR2 YYNGEE. The DNA for the CDR3 is TGTGCCAGCAGCGCGGGACAGGGAGTAGGCTACACCTTC. It encodes CASSAGQGVGYTF.

This clonotype was counted ten times or more. The chain recombines TRBV10-3 with TRBJ1-4; D is possibly TRBD1 (6 bases). This CDR3 has 14 amino acids. Looked up from germline, CDR1 is ENHRY and CDR2 is SYGVKD. V lost 2 bases and J lost 4, with 8 bases in between. CDR3 loop: CAISEHRVNEKLFF. As DNA, the CDR3 is TGTGCCATCAGTGAGCACAGGGTTAATGAAAAACTGTTTTTT.

This clonotype was counted at least ten times. The chain recombines TRBV7-2 with TRBJ2-3; 7 bases fit TRBD2. The CDR3 loop spans 14 amino acids. The V gene end was trimmed by 2 bases and the J gene end by 1 base; junction bases not matched to a gene: 0. Germline CDR1 reads SGHTA; CDR2 reads FQGNSA. The CDR3, as DNA: TGTGCCAGCAGCTTACGGGGGGGCACAGATACGCAGTATTTT. This sequence encodes CASSLRGGTDTQYF.